This T cell receptor beta chain was documented in a study of response to subunit inactivated influenza vaccine. The V end was cut by 5 bases, the J end by 9 bases, with 11 bases between. This CDR3 has 12 residues. The germline CDR1 and CDR2 sequences are SEHNR and FQNEAQ (reference sequence). TCRdb re-analysed the RT-PCR reads in MiXCR, keeping a single row per CDR3 protein. The repertoire includes hundreds of thousands of distinct CDR3 sequences, roughly 20% of them detected once, and 9.5% to 13% sits in the top ten. This clonotype was observed a few times. The input for sequencing was PBMCs from blood, taken 5 to 6 days after vaccination. This TCR derives from a middle-aged man who received an inactivated influenza vaccine. The chain links TRBV7-9 to TRBJ2-1; no clear D. The CDR3 sequence: CASSPQVGEQFF. The CDR3 nucleotides read TGTGCCAGCAGCCCCCAGGTCGGTGAGCAGTTCTTC.